These 8 T cell receptor beta chains came from one sample sequenced in a study of preoperative IRX-2 immunotherapy in early breast cancer. Treatment in this sample: preoperative locoregional IRX-2 cytokine immunotherapy. This table comes from immunoSEQ multiplex PCR, and its TCRdb copy is limited to in-frame clones, with some not included. The repertoire includes 20,000 to 30,000 clones, roughly nine tenths of them detected once, and roughly 8.9% sits in the top ten. The sample was tumor tissue, taken after IRX-2 immunotherapy. All receptors come from a human donor with breast cancer.

V usage is TRBV4-3 and J usage is TRBJ2-3; perhaps TRBD1 as D (6 bases). Germline V gene sequence: CDR1 LGHNA, CDR2 YSLEER. This CDR3 is built from 13 residues. Trimming took 2 bases from V and 4 from J, leaving 7 bases between them. CDR3 residues: CASSQQGPDTQYF. The CDR3 DNA reads TGCGCCAGCAGCCAACAGGGGCCAGATACGCAGTATTTT.

This chain joins TRBV10-3 and TRBJ1-5; D gene ambiguous. The V gene's germline CDR1 is ENHRY and CDR2 SYGVKD. Trimming pared 0 bases from V and 5 bases from J, leaving 5 bases between. This CDR3 comprises 13 residues. CDR3 in amino acids: CAISESRDQPQHF. As DNA, the CDR3 is TGTGCCATCAGTGAGTCGCGGGATCAGCCCCAGCATTTT.

This clone appeared once. This rearrangement joins TRBV5-4 to TRBJ1-1; D gene uncertain. CDR3 size: 15 residues. Trimming removed 1 base from V and 1 base from J, with 11 bases in between. Germline CDR1 reads SGHNT; CDR2 reads YYREEE (reference sequence). The CDR3 nucleotides read TGTGCCAGCAGCTTGCCCGCCGCGGGGAACACTGAAGCTTTCTTT. This codes for CASSLPAAGNTEAFF.

The chain joins TRBV9 to TRBJ2-3; TRBD2 matches at 10 bases. V was pared by 4 bases and J by 0 bases, with 5 bases of the junction left unmatched. Germline V gene data show CDR1 as SGDLS and CDR2 as YYNGEE. The CDR3 consists of 16 residues. The CDR3 DNA is TGTGCCAGCAGCCCCAGGACTAGCGGAAGCACAGATACGCAGTATTTT. Its protein product is CASSPRTSGSTDTQYF. Full variable domain (missing parts from reference TRBV9 and TRBJ2-3): DSGVTQTPKHLITATGQRVTLRCSPRSGDLSVYWYQQSLDQGLQFLIQYYNGEERAKGNILERFSAQQFPDLHSELNLSSLELGDSALYFCASSPRTSGSTDTQYFGPGTRLTVL.

The V and J genes are TRBV28 and TRBJ2-5; 9 bases agree with TRBD2. CDR3 length: 16 amino acids. The J segment lost 4 bases and the V segment lost 4 bases, leaving 10 bases of the junction unmatched. Germline lookup yields CDR1 MDHEN and CDR2 SYDVKM. CDR3 DNA sequence: TGTGCCAGCAGTTCTATTATAGCGGGAGAGGTAGAGACCCAGTACTTC. Its protein is CASSSIIAGEVETQYF.

This chain links TRBV20-1 with TRBJ2-1; D is undetermined. The germline V gene has CDR1 DFQATT and CDR2 SNEGSKA (reference sequence). The germline V and J ends were trimmed by 3 bases and 4 bases, with 4 bases remaining between them. The CDR3 runs 11 residues. The CDR3 region is CSASYYNEQFF. CDR3 nucleotides: TGCAGTGCTAGTTATTACAATGAGCAGTTCTTC.

The gene calls are TRBV9 and TRBJ2-5; no firm D call. V lost 4 bases, J lost 0 bases, and 7 bases lay in between. The CDR3 consists of 13 residues. Germline V gives CDR1 SGDLS, CDR2 YYNGEE. The CDR3 loop is CASSLLDQETQYF. The CDR3 nucleotides read TGTGCCAGCAGCCTACTCGACCAAGAGACCCAGTACTTC.

This clone occurred a few times. The chain recombines TRBV7-8 with TRBJ2-7; no firm D call. The V gene lost 1 base and the J gene lost 7 bases, with 20 bases spanning the gap. Germline V gives CDR1 SGHVS, CDR2 FQNEAQ. The CDR3 extends over 16 amino acids. The CDR3 region has the DNA TGTGCCAGCAGCTTAGTATCAGGTTTGGGCACGCGTGAGCAGTACTTC. It specifies CASSLVSGLGTREQYF. Looking up the rest from reference TRBV7-8 and TRBJ2-7 gives the full variable domain: GAGVSQSPRYKVAKRGQDVALRCDPISGHVSLFWYQQALGQGPEFLTYFQNEAQLDKSGLPSDRFFAERPEGSVSTLKIQRTQQEDSAVYLCASSLVSGLGTREQYFGPGTRLTVT.